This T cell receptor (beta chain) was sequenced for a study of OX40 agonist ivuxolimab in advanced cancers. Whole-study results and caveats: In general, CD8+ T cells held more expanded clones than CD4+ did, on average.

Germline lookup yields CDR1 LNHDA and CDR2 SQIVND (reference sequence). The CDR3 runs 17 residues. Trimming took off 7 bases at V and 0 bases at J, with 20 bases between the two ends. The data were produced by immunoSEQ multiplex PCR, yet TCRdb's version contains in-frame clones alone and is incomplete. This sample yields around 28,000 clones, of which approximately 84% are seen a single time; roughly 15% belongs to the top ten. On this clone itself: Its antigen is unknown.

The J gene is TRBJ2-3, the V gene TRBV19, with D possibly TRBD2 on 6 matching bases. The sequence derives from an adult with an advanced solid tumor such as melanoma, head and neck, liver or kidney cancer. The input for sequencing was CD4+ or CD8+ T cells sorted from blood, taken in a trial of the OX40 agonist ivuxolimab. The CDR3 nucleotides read TGTGCCAGTACCCACCGTGGGGCTAGCGTTAGCACAGATACGCAGTATTTT. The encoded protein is CASTHRGASVSTDTQYF. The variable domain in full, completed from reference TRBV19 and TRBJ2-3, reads DGGITQSPKYLFRKEGQNVTLSCEQNLNHDAMYWYRQDPGQGLRLIYYSQIVNDFQKGDIAEGYSVSREKKESFPLTVTSAQKNPTAFYLCASTHRGASVSTDTQYFGPGTRLTVL.